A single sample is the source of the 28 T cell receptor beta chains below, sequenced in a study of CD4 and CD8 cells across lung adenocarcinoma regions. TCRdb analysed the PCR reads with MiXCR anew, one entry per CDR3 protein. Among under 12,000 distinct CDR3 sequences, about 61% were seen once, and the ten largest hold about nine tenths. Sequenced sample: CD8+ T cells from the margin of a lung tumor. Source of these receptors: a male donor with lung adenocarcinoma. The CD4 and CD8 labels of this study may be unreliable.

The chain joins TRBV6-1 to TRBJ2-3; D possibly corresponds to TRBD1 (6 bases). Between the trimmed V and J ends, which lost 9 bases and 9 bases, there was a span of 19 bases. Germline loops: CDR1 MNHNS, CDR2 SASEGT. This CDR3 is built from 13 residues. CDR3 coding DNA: TGTGCCAGGGGGTTGAGGGACAAAAACACGCAGTATTTT. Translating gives CARGLRDKNTQYF.

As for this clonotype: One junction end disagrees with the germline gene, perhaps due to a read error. The CDR3 DNA follows: TGTGCCAGCAGTTACTGGGGGCTTGCGGGCACGGATGAGCAGTTCTTT. Residues: CASSYWGLAGTDEQFF. The J gene is TRBJ2-1, the V gene TRBV6-5; the D gene is possibly TRBD1 (6 bases). Germline V gene lookup returns CDR1 MNHEY and CDR2 SVGAGI. The CDR3 runs to 16 residues.

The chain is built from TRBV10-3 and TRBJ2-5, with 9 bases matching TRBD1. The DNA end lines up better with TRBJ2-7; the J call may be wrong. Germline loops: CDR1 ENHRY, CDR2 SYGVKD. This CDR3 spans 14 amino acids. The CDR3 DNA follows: TGTGCCACAAACCCGGGACAGGGTTCCTACGAGCAGTACTTC. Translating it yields CATNPGQGSYEQYF.

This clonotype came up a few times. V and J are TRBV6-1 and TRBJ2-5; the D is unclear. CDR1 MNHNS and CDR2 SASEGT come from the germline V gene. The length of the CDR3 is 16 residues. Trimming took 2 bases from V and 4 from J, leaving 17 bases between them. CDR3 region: CASSEWYAGGRETQYF. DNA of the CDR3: TGTGCCAGCAGTGAATGGTACGCAGGCGGAAGAGAGACCCAGTACTTC.

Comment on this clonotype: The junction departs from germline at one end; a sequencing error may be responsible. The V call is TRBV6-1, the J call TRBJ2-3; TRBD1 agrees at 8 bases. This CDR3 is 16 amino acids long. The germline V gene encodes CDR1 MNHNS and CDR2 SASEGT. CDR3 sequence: CASSEAGTGAGDMQYF. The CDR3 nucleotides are TGTGCCAGCAGTGAAGCCGGGACAGGAGCCGGGGATATGCAGTACTTT.

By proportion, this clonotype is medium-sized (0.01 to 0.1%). CDR3 DNA: TGTGCCAGCAGTCGCCGGACTAGCGGGCAAGAGACCCAGTACTTC. Its translation is CASSRRTSGQETQYF. This chain joins TRBV27 and TRBJ2-5, with 11 bases that match TRBD2. Trimming cost V 5 bases and J 2 bases; bases outside gene matches: 4. CDR1 and CDR2 (germline): MNHEY, SMNVEV (reference sequence). The CDR3 sequence is 15 residues long.

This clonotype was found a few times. CDR3: CATLTGSSGANVLTF. CDR3 in DNA: TGTGCCACTCTGACAGGTTCCTCTGGGGCCAACGTCCTGACTTTC. The chain uses TRBV6-1 and TRBJ2-6; tentatively, D is TRBD1 (6 bases). This CDR3 region has 15 residues. CDR1 is MNHNS, CDR2 SASEGT, per germline. Trimming cost V 10 bases and J 0 bases, with 13 bases left between them.

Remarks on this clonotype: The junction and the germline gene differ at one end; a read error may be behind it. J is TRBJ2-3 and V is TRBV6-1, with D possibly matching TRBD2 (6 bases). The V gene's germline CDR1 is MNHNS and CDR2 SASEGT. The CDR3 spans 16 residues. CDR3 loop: CASSEAGTGVKDTQYF. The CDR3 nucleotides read TGTGCCAGCAGTGAAGCGGGGACGGGAGTCAAAGATACTCAGTATTTC.

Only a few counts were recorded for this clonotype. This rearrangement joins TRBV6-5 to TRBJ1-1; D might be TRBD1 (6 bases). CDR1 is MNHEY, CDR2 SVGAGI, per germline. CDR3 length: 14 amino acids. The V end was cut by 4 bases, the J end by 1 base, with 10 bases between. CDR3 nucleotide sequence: TGTGCCAGCAGTTTTTTGGACAGGAACACTGAAGCTTTCTTT. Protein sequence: CASSFLDRNTEAFF.

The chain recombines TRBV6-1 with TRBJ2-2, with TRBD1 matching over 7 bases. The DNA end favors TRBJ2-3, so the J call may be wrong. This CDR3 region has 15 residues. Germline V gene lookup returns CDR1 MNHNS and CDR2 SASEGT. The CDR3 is CASSEVPEGAGTQYF. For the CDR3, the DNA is TGTGCCAGCAGTGAAGTGCCTGAGGGGGCAGGGACGCAGTATTTT.

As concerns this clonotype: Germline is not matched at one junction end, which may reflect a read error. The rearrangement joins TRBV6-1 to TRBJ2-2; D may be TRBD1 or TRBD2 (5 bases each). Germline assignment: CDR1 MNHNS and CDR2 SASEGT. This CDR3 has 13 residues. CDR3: CASKRGGTEKLYF. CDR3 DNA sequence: TGTGCCAGCAAGAGGGGCGGCACAGAGAAGCTGTATTTT.

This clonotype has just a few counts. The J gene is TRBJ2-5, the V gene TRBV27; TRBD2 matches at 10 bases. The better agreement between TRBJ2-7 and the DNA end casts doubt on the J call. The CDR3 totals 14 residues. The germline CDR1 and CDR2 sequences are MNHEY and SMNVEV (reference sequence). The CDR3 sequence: CASRGLARAYEQYF. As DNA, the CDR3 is TGTGCCAGCAGGGGACTAGCGAGGGCCTACGAGCAGTACTTC.

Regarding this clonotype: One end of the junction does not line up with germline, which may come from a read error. In DNA, the CDR3 is TGTGCCAGCGCCACGGGGCGACGAGCCGCAAATACTCAGTATTTC. Translation: CASATGRRAANTQYF. The chain carries TRBV6-1 and TRBJ2-4, with D perhaps TRBD1 or TRBD2 (5 bases each). This CDR3 is 15 amino acids long. Germline lookup yields CDR1 MNHNS and CDR2 SASEGT.

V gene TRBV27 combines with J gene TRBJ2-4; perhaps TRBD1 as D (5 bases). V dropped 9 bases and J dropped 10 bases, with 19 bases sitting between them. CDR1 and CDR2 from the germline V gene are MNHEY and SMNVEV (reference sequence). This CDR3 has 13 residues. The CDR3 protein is CARGLWAADIQYF. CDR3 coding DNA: TGTGCCAGGGGGCTGTGGGCCGCAGATATTCAGTACTTC.

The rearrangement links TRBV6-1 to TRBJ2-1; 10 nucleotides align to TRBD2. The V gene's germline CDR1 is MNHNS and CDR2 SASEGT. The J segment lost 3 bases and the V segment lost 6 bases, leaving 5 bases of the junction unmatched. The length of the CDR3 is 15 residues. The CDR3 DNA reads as TGTGCCAGCAGCCGGACTAGCGGAGACTACAATGAGCAGTTCTTC. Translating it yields CASSRTSGDYNEQFF.

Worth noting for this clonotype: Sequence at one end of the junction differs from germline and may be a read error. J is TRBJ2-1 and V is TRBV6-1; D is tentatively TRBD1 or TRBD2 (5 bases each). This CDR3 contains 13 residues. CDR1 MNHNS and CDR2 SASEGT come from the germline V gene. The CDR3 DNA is TGTGCCACCCGGGTGGCGAACTCCAGGGAGCAGTTTTTC. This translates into CATRVANSREQFF.

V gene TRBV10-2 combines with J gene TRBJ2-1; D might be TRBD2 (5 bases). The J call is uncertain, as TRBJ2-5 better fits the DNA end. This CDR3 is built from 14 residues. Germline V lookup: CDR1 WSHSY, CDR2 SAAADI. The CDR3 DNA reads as TGCGCCAGCAGTGAGCCCGGACTGGTGGAGACCCAGTACTTC. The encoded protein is CASSEPGLVETQYF.

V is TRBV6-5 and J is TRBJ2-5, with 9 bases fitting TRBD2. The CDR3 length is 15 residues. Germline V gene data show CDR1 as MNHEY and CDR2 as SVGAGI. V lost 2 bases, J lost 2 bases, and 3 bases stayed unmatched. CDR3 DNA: TGTGCCAGCAGTTACACCCTAGCGGGACAAGAGACCCAGTACTTC. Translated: CASSYTLAGQETQYF.

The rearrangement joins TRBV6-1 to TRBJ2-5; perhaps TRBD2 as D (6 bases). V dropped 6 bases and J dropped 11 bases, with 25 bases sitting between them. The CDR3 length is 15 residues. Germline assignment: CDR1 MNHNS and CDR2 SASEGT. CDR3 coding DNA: TGTGCCAGCAGAACTCCGCGGCTAGCGAACAATGAGCAGTACTTC. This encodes CASRTPRLANNEQYF.

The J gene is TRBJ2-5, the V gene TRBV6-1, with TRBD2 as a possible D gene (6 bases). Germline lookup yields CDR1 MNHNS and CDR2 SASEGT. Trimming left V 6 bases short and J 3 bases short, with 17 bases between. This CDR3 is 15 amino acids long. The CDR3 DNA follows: TGTGCCAGCAGCACCGCCGGTGGGGGGAAAGAGACCCAGTACTTC. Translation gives CASSTAGGGKETQYF.

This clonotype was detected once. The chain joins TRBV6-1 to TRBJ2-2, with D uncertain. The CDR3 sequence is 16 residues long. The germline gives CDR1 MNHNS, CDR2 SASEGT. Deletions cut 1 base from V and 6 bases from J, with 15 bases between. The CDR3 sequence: CASSEVPVQLPGELFF. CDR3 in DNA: TGTGCCAGCAGTGAAGTCCCGGTGCAGCTGCCCGGGGAGCTGTTTTTT.

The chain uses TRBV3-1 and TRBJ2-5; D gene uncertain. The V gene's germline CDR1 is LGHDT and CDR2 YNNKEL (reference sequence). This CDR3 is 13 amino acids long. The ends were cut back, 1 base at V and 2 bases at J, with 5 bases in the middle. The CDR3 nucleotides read TGTGCCAGCAGCCAAGCCGGACAAGAGACCCAGTACTTC. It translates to CASSQAGQETQYF.

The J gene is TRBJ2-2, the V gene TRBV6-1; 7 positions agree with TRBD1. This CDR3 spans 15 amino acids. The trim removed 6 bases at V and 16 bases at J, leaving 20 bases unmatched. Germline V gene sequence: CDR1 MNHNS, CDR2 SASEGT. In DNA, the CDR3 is TGTGCCAGCAGCGGACGGCCGGATGGCACAGGGGCGCAGTTTTTT. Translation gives CASSGRPDGTGAQFF.

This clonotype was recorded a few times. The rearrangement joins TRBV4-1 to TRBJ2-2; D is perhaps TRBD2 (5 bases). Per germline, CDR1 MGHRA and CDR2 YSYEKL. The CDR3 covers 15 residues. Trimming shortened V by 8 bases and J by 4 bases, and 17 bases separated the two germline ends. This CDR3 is CASRALVGGTGELFF. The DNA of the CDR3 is TGCGCCAGCCGGGCCCTAGTAGGAGGCACCGGGGAGCTGTTTTTT.

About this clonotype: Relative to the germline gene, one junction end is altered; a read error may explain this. CDR3 nucleotide sequence: TGTGCCAGCACGGGGCTGCGGGGCAAAGACACGCAGTACTTT. This codes for CASTGLRGKDTQYF. The rearrangement links TRBV6-1 to TRBJ2-3, with D perhaps matching TRBD2 (6 bases). This CDR3 has 14 residues. Germline values: CDR1 MNHNS, CDR2 SASEGT.

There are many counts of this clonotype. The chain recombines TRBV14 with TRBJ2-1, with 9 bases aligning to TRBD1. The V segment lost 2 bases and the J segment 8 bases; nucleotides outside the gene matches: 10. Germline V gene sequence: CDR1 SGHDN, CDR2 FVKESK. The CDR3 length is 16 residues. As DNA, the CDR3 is TGTGCCAGCAGCCAAATCCGGGACAGGGTTAAAGATGAGCAGTTCTTC. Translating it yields CASSQIRDRVKDEQFF. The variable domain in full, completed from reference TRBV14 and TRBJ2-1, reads EAGVTQFPSHSVIEKGQTVTLRCDPISGHDNLYWYRRVMGKEIKFLLHFVKESKQDESGMPNNRFLAERTGGTYSTLKVQPAELEDSGVYFCASSQIRDRVKDEQFFGPGTRLTVL.

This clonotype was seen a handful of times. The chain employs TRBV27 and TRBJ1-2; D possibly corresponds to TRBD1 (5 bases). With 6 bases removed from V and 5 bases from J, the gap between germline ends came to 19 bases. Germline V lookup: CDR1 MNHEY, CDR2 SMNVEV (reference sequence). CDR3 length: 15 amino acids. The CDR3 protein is CASSTGEAGLYGYTF. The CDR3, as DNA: TGTGCCAGCAGCACAGGAGAAGCTGGGTTGTATGGCTACACCTTC.

The CDR3 DNA reads as TGTGCCAGCCTGACAGGGCGTCTTTGGGGCTCCTACAATGAGCAGTTCTTC. Residues: CASLTGRLWGSYNEQFF. V is TRBV6-1 and J is TRBJ2-1; TRBD1 agrees at 7 bases. Trimming removed 8 bases from V and 0 bases from J; junction bases left unmatched: 13. Germline V gene data show CDR1 as MNHNS and CDR2 as SASEGT. This CDR3 is built from 17 residues.